The 6 T cell receptor beta chains presented below share a single source sample, sequenced in a study of early T cells in non-severe SARS-CoV-2 infection. TCRdb itself ran the 5' RACE reads through MiXCR, one entry per CDR3 protein. The sample holds about 48,000 distinct CDR3 sequences, 4.5% to 7% seen once. Sample: whole blood. These receptors all stem from an adult who was a healthcare worker with PCR-confirmed SARS-CoV-2 infection or an uninfected control (not recorded which).

This clonotype came up a few times. The V call is TRBV2, the J call TRBJ1-3, with no clear D. Germline V lookup: CDR1 SNHLY, CDR2 FYNNEI. The CDR3 runs 14 residues. V lost 6 bases, J lost 0 bases, and 9 bases lay in between. The CDR3 reads CASREIISGNTIYF. CDR3 nucleotides: TGTGCCAGCAGGGAGATTATCTCTGGAAACACCATATATTTT.

The chain carries TRBV5-6 and TRBJ2-6; D is ambiguous. Germline V gives CDR1 SGHDT, CDR2 YYEEEE. Deletions cut 4 bases from V and 0 bases from J, with 14 bases between. CDR3 length: 17 residues. DNA for the CDR3: TGTGCCAGCAGCCCACCGGACGGAATCTCTGGGGCCAACGTCCTGACTTTC. Translation gives CASSPPDGISGANVLTF.

In its sample, this clonotype was seen a few times. V is TRBV4-1 and J is TRBJ2-1; D not resolved. Germline V gene data show CDR1 as MGHRA and CDR2 as YSYEKL. The CDR3 is 15 residues long. V lost 1 base and J lost 7, with 14 bases in between. Here the CDR3 reads CASSQGHGSGNEQFF. The CDR3, as DNA: TGCGCCAGCAGCCAAGGTCACGGATCCGGGAATGAGCAGTTCTTC.

This clonotype was detected ten times or more. The rearrangement uses TRBV7-2 and TRBJ1-6; 8 nucleotides agree with TRBD1. Germline V gives CDR1 SGHTA, CDR2 FQGNSA. The CDR3 totals 15 residues. The trim removed 5 bases at V and 10 bases at J, leaving 10 bases unmatched. In nucleotides, the CDR3 is TGTGCCAGCAGCCTTGGACAGGGCTCGGGGTCACCCCTCCACTTT. Its translation: CASSLGQGSGSPLHF.

In this sample, this clonotype turned up many times. The chain combines TRBV13 with TRBJ2-1, with 7 bases matching TRBD2. Trimming cost V 1 base and J 8 bases; bases outside gene matches: 11. Germline CDR1 is PRHDT and CDR2 is FYEKMQ (reference sequence). The CDR3 totals 16 residues. The CDR3, as DNA: TGTGCCAGCAGCTTAGTCGCGGGGGTACCCATAGATGAGCAGTTCTTC. Translation: CASSLVAGVPIDEQFF.

This clonotype has just a few counts. This sequence joins TRBV6-6 and TRBJ2-7; 12 bases map to TRBD2. V was clipped by 0 bases and J by 9 bases; unmatched bases: 6. The CDR3 sequence is 15 residues long. The germline gives CDR1 MNHNY, CDR2 SVGAGI (reference sequence). CDR3 in amino acids: CASSYSLAGGPGQYF. The CDR3 nucleotides are TGTGCCAGCAGTTACTCCCTAGCGGGGGGGCCCGGGCAGTACTTC.